The clone carrying this T cell receptor beta chain occurred a few times. Primed by a sample-barcoded 5' primer and a J-beta primer mix, a second PCR proceeded for about 6 to 12 cycles. TCRdb ran MiXCR on the 5' RACE reads and lists one entry per CDR3 protein. The sample has around 940,000 distinct CDR3 sequences, roughly half seen once. This entry is derived from a study of blood T cells in healthy people across ages. Extracted total RNA amounted to at least 5.5 micrograms for each sample. Germline CDR1 reads SGHTA; CDR2 reads FQGNSA. The CDR3 consists of 13 residues. V was trimmed by 0 bases and J by 9 bases, leaving 11 bases between them.

V gene TRBV7-2 combines with J gene TRBJ1-1, with unresolved D. Sequencing was carried out using blood. This receptor was taken from a woman aged 55-69 years in good health. DNA for the CDR3: TGTGCCAGCAGCTTAGCCCACAGCGACCAAGCTTTCTTT. This codes for CASSLAHSDQAFF. The entire variable domain, with the rest obtained from reference TRBV7-2 and TRBJ1-1, is as follows: GAGVSQSPSNKVTEKGKDVELRCDPISGHTALYWYRQSLGQGLEFLIYFQGNSAPDKSGLPSDRFSAERTGGSVSTLTIQRTQQEDSAVYLCASSLAHSDQAFFGQGTRLTVV.